The 13 T cell receptor beta chains reported below all come from one sample, sequenced in a study of graft-versus-host responses after intestinal transplantation. Tissue processing of the graft released intraepithelial and lamina propria lymphocytes from it. Generated by immunoSEQ multiplex PCR, the TCRdb table keeps only in-frame clones and is missing some. In the table there are approximately 14,000 clones, 74% of which are singletons. The sequenced sample was ileum tissue, obtained 16 days after intestinal transplant. The origin of the receptors is a human patient who received an intestinal transplant, so some T cells may come from the graft donor.

The sample holds a few counts of this clone. This sequence joins TRBV6-4 and TRBJ1-6, with 8 bases matching TRBD1. The ends lost 0 bases at V and 8 bases at J; junction bases unmatched: 3. CDR1 and CDR2 from the germline V gene are MRHNA and SNTAGT. The CDR3 consists of 15 residues. CDR3: CASSDSGTGDSPLHF. The CDR3 DNA is TGTGCCAGCAGTGACTCTGGGACAGGAGATTCACCCCTCCACTTT.

The rearrangement uses TRBV5-6 and TRBJ2-7; a possible D gene is TRBD1 (6 bases). The V gene's germline CDR1 is SGHDT and CDR2 YYEEEE. V lost 3 bases, J lost 4 bases, and 11 bases lay in between. The CDR3 covers 13 residues. The CDR3 here is CASSSDRRYEQYF. The CDR3 coding sequence is TGTGCCAGCAGCTCCGACAGGAGGTACGAGCAGTACTTC.

V is TRBV7-9 and J is TRBJ1-1; perhaps TRBD1 as D (5 bases). The V end lost 2 bases, the J end lost 4 bases, and 8 bases lay between the germline ends. The germline V gene encodes CDR1 SEHNR and CDR2 FQNEAQ (reference sequence). The CDR3 consists of 13 residues. CDR3 sequence (DNA): TGTGCCAGCAGCTTATCGGGGGGCACTGAAGCTTTCTTT. Translated, it gives CASSLSGGTEAFF.

The chain recombines TRBV5-1 with TRBJ2-7, with D hard to call. V was clipped by 0 bases and J by 0 bases, with 10 bases between them. The CDR3 loop spans 15 amino acids. The V gene's germline CDR1 is SGHRS and CDR2 YFSETQ. The chain's CDR3 is CASSLGLVASYEQYF. In nucleotides, the CDR3 is TGCGCCAGCAGCTTGGGGCTAGTTGCCTCCTACGAGCAGTACTTC.

As to this clone: This CDR3 is also generated by other DNA sequences in the sample. The chain carries TRBV11-2 and TRBJ2-7, with 7 bases matching TRBD1. Trimming at V came to 1 base and at J to 0 bases, leaving 0 bases not matched to a gene. From germline, CDR1 is SGHAT and CDR2 FQNNGV. This CDR3 has 14 amino acids. CDR3 sequence (DNA): TGTGCCAGCAGCTTAGGGACAGGCTCCTACGAGCAGTACTTC. The encoded protein is CASSLGTGSYEQYF.

This clone was seen once. The chain joins TRBV6-6 to TRBJ1-1; no reliable D call. The CDR3 is 12 amino acids. Trimming took 8 bases from V and 6 from J, leaving 13 bases between them. Per germline, CDR1 MNHNY and CDR2 SVGAGI (reference sequence). For the CDR3, the DNA is TGTGCCAGCGAAGGAGGGCCGGCTGAAGCTTTCTTT. Its translation: CASEGGPAEAFF.

This clone is a singleton in its sample. The rearrangement uses TRBV7-3 and TRBJ2-1, with 10 bases fitting TRBD2. The CDR3 contains 17 residues. Germline CDR1 is SGHTA and CDR2 is FQGTGA. V gave up 2 bases and J gave up 2 bases; unmatched junction bases: 6. The CDR3 loop reads CASSLGPSGSPYNEQFF. CDR3 nucleotide sequence: TGTGCCAGCAGCTTAGGGCCTAGCGGGAGCCCCTACAATGAGCAGTTCTTC.

The CDR3 loop is CASSHNPRGSSYNEQFF. The CDR3 DNA follows: TGTGCCAGCAGCCACAACCCGCGGGGGAGCTCCTACAATGAGCAGTTCTTC. The V and J genes are TRBV4-2 and TRBJ2-1; 7 bases align to TRBD2. This CDR3 has 17 amino acids. V was pared by 3 bases and J by 0 bases, with 8 bases of the junction left unmatched. CDR1 is LGHNA, CDR2 YNFKEQ, per germline.

Written as DNA, the CDR3 is TGTGCCAGCAGCGTGGGGACAGGGCTACGCTATGAGCAGTTCTTC. Its translation is CASSVGTGLRYEQFF. V usage is TRBV7-2 and J usage is TRBJ2-1; TRBD1 agrees at 9 bases. V shed 5 bases, J shed 8 bases, and the junction held 10 bases outside the gene matches. Germline CDR1 reads SGHTA; CDR2 reads FQGNSA. The CDR3 has 15 residues.

This clone ranks as medium-sized. This chain connects TRBV4-1 to TRBJ2-2; 9 bases agree with TRBD2. Germline CDR1 MGHRA, CDR2 YSYEKL. The CDR3 length is 17 residues. J gave up 5 bases and V 8 bases, and 15 bases lay outside the gene matches. The CDR3: CASAGAGGPLGTGELFF. CDR3 nucleotides: TGCGCCAGCGCGGGGGCGGGGGGGCCTTTGGGTACCGGGGAGCTGTTTTTT.

V gene TRBV9 combines with J gene TRBJ2-1, with a tentative D call TRBD2 (5 bases). This CDR3 is built from 14 residues. The germline V gene encodes CDR1 SGDLS and CDR2 YYNGEE. V was cut by 4 bases and J by 3 bases, with 11 bases left in between. In nucleotides, the CDR3 is TGTGCCAGCAGCCCTCGGACTTTCTACAATGAGCAGTTCTTC. The encoded protein is CASSPRTFYNEQFF.

The rearrangement uses TRBV28 and TRBJ1-3; tentative D call: TRBD1 (5 bases). This CDR3 comprises 13 residues. From germline, CDR1 is MDHEN and CDR2 SYDVKM. V lost 4 bases and J 2 bases, leaving 6 bases between the germline ends. The CDR3 protein is CASSSGAGNTIYF. CDR3 DNA sequence: TGTGCCAGCAGTTCGGGGGCTGGAAACACCATATATTTT. Full variable domain (rest looked up from reference TRBV28 and TRBJ1-3): DVKVTQSSRYLVKRTGEKVFLECVQDMDHENMFWYRQDPGLGLRLIYFSYDVKMKEKGDIPEGYSVSREKKERFSLILESASTNQTSMYLCASSSGAGNTIYFGEGSWLTVV.

The rearrangement links TRBV5-1 to TRBJ2-1; 8 bases line up with TRBD2. V was clipped by 4 bases and J by 6 bases; unmatched bases: 6. The CDR3 extends over 14 amino acids. The germline V gene has CDR1 SGHRS and CDR2 YFSETQ. The CDR3: CASSPQRETNEQFF. Here the CDR3 DNA reads TGCGCCAGCAGCCCCCAGCGGGAGACCAATGAGCAGTTCTTC.